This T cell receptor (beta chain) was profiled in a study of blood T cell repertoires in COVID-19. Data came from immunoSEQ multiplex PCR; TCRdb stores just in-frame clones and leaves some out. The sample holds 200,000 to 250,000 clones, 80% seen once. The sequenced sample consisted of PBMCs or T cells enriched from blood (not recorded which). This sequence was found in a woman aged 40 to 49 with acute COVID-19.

CDR3 DNA: TGTGCCAGCAGTCAAGCCGGACTAGCGACTAGCACAGATACGCAGTATTTT. Translated, it gives CASSQAGLATSTDTQYF. This chain joins TRBV28 and TRBJ2-3; the match to TRBD2 covers 9 bases. The CDR3 spans 17 residues. V was pared by 5 bases and J by 0 bases, with 9 bases of the junction left unmatched. Germline CDR1 and CDR2: MDHEN and SYDVKM. The whole variable domain, filled in from reference TRBV28 and TRBJ2-3, reads DVKVTQSSRYLVKRTGEKVFLECVQDMDHENMFWYRQDPGLGLRLIYFSYDVKMKEKGDIPEGYSVSREKKERFSLILESASTNQTSMYLCASSQAGLATSTDTQYFGPGTRLTVL.